This is a list of T cell receptor beta chains from one sample in a study of T cell responses to AZD1222 COVID-19 vaccine. TCRdb's copy holds only in-frame clones and misses some; the assay was immunoSEQ multiplex PCR. The sample records 100,000 to 150,000 clones, 70% to 90% being singletons. Sequenced material: peripheral blood, taken on day 0 of AZD1222 vaccination. The receptors here all came from an adult in good health. CDR3s include the opening cysteine and the closing phenylalanine or tryptophan. Fields, in order: J gene, CDR3 length, D gene, clone size, V gene, CDR3 protein, CDR3 DNA. The D gene is left open where the match is weak. For some rows the clone size is stated as once, few or many, or as a class when expanded; others skip it.

TRBJ2-1 13 - - TRBV6-5 CASSYRGAREQFF TGTGCCAGCAGTTACCGTGGGGCCCGGGAGCAGTTCTTC
TRBJ2-5 14 - - TRBV5-6 CASSLDPAQGTQYF TGTGCCAGCAGCTTGGACCCGGCACAAGGGACCCAGTACTTC
TRBJ1-2 14 - - TRBV5-4 CASSLEGRVYGYTF TGTGCCAGCAGCTTGGAGGGCCGCGTCTATGGCTACACCTTC
TRBJ1-4 15 - - TRBV5-1 CASSRTPGDSEKLFF TGCGCCAGCAGCCGCACCCCGGGTGATAGTGAAAAACTGTTTTTT
TRBJ1-3 16 - - TRBV9 CASSVTGLTSGNTIYF TGTGCCAGCAGCGTAACAGGTTTGACCTCTGGAAACACCATATATTTT
TRBJ1-1 17 TRBD1 - TRBV27 CASSFSDRVGMNTEAFF TGTGCCAGCAGTTTCTCGGACAGGGTCGGCATGAACACTGAAGCTTTCTTT
TRBJ1-5 14 - - TRBV5-6 CASSKWDSNQPQHF TGTGCCAGCAGCAAATGGGACAGCAATCAGCCCCAGCATTTT
TRBJ2-7 15 - - TRBV6-1 CASSDLAGGFDEQYF TGTGCCAGCAGTGACCTGGCAGGAGGCTTTGACGAGCAGTACTTC
TRBJ2-3 14 TRBD1 - TRBV7-2 CASSPGGALNTQYF TGTGCCAGCAGTCCAGGGGGCGCGTTAAATACGCAGTATTTT
TRBJ2-7 15 - - TRBV28 CASSSPGTLVYEQYF TGTGCCAGCAGTTCTCCCGGGACCTTAGTCTACGAGCAGTACTTC
TRBJ2-2 15 - - TRBV2 CASSEVVSNTGELFF TGTGCCAGCAGTGAGGTGGTTTCGAACACCGGGGAGCTGTTTTTT
TRBJ2-1 14 TRBD1 - TRBV5-1 CASSKLQGVHEQFF TGCGCCAGCAGCAAATTACAGGGGGTCCATGAGCAGTTCTTC
TRBJ2-7 14 TRBD2 - TRBV3-1/TRBV3-2 CASSPREGRYEQYF TGTGCCAGCAGCCCACGGGAGGGCCGGTACGAGCAGTACTTC
TRBJ2-7 12 - - TRBV2 CASKMGSYEQYF TGTGCCAGCAAAATGGGGTCCTACGAGCAGTACTTC
TRBJ1-5 15 - - TRBV28 CASSLEGIGNQPQHF TGTGCCAGCAGTTTGGAGGGCATCGGCAATCAGCCCCAGCATTTT
TRBJ1-5 15 - once TRBV5-1 CASSLVSTGNQPQHF TGCGCCAGCAGCTTGGTCTCTACAGGAAATCAGCCCCAGCATTTT
TRBJ2-7 15 TRBD1 - TRBV9 CASSVSGTGGNEQYF TGTGCCAGCAGCGTATCCGGGACAGGGGGCAACGAGCAGTACTTC
TRBJ2-7 14 TRBD1 - TRBV18 CASSPGQRAYEQYF TGTGCCAGCTCACCGGGACAGAGAGCCTACGAGCAGTACTTC
TRBJ1-2 11 - - TRBV20-1 CSAHRDYGYTF TGCAGTGCTCACAGGGACTATGGCTACACCTTC
TRBJ1-2 13 - - TRBV5-5 CASRQETDYGYTF TGTGCCAGCCGACAGGAAACCGACTATGGCTACACCTTC